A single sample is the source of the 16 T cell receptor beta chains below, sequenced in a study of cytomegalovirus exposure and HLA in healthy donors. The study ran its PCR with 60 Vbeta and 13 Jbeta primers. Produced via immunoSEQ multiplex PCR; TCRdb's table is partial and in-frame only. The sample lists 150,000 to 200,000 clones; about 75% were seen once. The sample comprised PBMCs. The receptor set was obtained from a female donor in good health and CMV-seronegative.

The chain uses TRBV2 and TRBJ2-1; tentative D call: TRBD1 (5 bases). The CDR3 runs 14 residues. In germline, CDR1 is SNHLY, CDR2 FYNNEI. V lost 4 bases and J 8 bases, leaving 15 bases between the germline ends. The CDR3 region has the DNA TGTGCCAGCAGTGTGCAGGACATCACCCATGAGCAGTTCTTC. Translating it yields CASSVQDITHEQFF.

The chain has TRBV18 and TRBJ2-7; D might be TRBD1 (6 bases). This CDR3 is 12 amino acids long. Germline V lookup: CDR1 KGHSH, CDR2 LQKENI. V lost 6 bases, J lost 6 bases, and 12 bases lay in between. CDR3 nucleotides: TGTGCCAGCTCCCACAGGGACGGCGAGCAGTACTTC. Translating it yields CASSHRDGEQYF.

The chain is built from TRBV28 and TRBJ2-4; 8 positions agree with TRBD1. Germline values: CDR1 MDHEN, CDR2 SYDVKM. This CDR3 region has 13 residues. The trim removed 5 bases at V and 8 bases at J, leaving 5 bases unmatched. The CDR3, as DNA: TGTGCCAGCAGTGACAGGGGTAGGGACATTCAGTACTTC. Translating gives CASSDRGRDIQYF. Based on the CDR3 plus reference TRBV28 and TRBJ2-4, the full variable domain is DVKVTQSSRYLVKRTGEKVFLECVQDMDHENMFWYRQDPGLGLRLIYFSYDVKMKEKGDIPEGYSVSREKKERFSLILESASTNQTSMYLCASSDRGRDIQYFGAGTRLSVL.

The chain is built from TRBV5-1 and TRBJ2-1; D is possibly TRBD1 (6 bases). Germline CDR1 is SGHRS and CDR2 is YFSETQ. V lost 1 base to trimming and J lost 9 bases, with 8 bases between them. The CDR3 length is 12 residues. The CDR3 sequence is CASSLTGSEQFF. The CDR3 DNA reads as TGCGCCAGCAGCTTGACAGGGAGTGAGCAGTTCTTC.

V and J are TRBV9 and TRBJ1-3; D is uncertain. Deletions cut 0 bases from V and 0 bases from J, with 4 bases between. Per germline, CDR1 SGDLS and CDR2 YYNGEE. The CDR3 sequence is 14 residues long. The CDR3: CASSVGSSGNTIYF. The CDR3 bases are TGTGCCAGCAGCGTAGGCAGCTCTGGAAACACCATATATTTT.

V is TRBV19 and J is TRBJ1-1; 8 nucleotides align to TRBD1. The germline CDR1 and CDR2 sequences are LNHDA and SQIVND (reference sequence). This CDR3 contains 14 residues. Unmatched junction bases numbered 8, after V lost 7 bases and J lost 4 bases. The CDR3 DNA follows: TGTGCCAGTATTCAGACAGGGGAGGCCACTGAAGCTTTCTTT. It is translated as CASIQTGEATEAFF.

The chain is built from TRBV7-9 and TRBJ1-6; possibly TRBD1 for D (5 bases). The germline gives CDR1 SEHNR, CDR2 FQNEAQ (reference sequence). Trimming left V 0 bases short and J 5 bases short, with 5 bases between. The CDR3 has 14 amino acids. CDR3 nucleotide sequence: TGTGCCAGCAGCTTAGCAGGGGATAATTCACCCCTCCACTTT. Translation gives CASSLAGDNSPLHF.

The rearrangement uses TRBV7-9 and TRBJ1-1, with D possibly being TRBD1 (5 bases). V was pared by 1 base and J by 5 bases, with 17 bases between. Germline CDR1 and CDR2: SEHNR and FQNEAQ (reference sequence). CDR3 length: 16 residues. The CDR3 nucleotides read TGTGCCAGCAGCTTAGGAGGGGACTGGGGGAGAACTGAAGCTTTCTTT. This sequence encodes CASSLGGDWGRTEAFF.

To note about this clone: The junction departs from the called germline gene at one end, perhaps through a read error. The CDR3 is CSVAMQGAKTEASF. The CDR3 DNA is TGCAGCGTTGCTATGCAGGGGGCGAAAACTGAAGCTTCCTTT. The chain couples TRBV29-1 to TRBJ1-1; 8 positions match TRBD1. Germline V gene sequence: CDR1 SQVTM, CDR2 ANQGSEA. The length of the CDR3 is 14 residues.

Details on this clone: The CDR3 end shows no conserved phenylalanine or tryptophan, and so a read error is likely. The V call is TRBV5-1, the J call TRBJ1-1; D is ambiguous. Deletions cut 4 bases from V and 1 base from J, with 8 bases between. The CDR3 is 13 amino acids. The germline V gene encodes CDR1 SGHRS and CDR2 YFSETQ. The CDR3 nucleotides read TGCGCCAGCAGCCCCGGGTCGAACACTGAAGCTTTCCTT. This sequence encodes CASSPGSNTEAFL.

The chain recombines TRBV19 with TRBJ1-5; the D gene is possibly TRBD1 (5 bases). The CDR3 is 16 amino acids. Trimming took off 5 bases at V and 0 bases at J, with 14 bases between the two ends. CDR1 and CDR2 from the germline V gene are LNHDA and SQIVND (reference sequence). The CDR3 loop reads CASSVQGWGSNQPQHF. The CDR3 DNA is TGTGCCAGTAGTGTCCAGGGATGGGGTAGCAATCAGCCCCAGCATTTT.

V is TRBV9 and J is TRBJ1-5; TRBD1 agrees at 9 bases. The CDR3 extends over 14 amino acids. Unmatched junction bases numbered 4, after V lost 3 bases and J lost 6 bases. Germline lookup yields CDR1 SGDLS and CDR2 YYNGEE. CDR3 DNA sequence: TGTGCCAGCAGCGAAACAGGGGGCATTCAGCCCCAGCATTTT. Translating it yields CASSETGGIQPQHF.

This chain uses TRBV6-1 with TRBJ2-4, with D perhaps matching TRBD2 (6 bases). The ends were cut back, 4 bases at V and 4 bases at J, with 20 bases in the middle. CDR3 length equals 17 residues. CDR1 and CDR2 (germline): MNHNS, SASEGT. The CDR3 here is CASSGDLGTPTKNIQYF. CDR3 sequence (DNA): TGTGCCAGCAGTGGGGACCTGGGGACTCCCACTAAAAACATTCAGTACTTC.

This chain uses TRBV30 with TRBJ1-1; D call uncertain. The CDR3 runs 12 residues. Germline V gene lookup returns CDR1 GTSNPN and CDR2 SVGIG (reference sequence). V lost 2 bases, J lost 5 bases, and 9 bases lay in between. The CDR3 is CAWSPLWTEAFF. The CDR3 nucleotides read TGTGCCTGGAGTCCCCTATGGACTGAAGCTTTCTTT.

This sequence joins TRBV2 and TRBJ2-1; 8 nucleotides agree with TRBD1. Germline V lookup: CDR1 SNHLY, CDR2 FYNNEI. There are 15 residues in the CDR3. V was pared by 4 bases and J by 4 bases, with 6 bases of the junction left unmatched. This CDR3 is CASSGWTGKYNEQFF. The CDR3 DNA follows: TGTGCCAGCAGTGGGTGGACAGGGAAATACAATGAGCAGTTCTTC.

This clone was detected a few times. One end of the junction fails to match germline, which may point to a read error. CDR3: CASTELAGEGGYEQYF. The DNA of the CDR3 is TGTGCCAGCACTGAACTAGCGGGAGAGGGGGGATACGAGCAGTACTTC. The chain links TRBV6-1 to TRBJ2-7; 11 nucleotides line up with TRBD2. Germline V lookup: CDR1 MNHNS, CDR2 SASEGT. The CDR3 has 16 residues.